This TCR beta chain was identified in a study of CD8+ T cells in alopecia areata. On the study more broadly: Oral tofacitinib, 5 to 10 mg twice daily, was given in an open-label trial.

Losses at the gene ends were 4 bases for V and 3 bases for J; bases not matched to a gene: 6. The germline gives CDR1 MNHEY, CDR2 SVGAGI. This CDR3 region has 15 residues. Patients with alopecia areata provided lesional scalp punch biopsies as well as peripheral blood. Isolated RNA was reverse transcribed into cDNA used as the sequencing template. Profiled with immunoSEQ multiplex PCR; TCRdb holds only in-frame clones, not every one. The sample consists of some 19,000 clones, about 70% of them appearing once. The chain uses TRBV6-5 and TRBJ1-2, with TRBD1 identical over 9 bases. The sample here was skin, taken at week 0. The receptor comes from a human donor with alopecia areata. DNA of the CDR3: TGTGCCAGCAGTTTATACAGGGGGCTCCACTATGGCTACACCTTC. Residues: CASSLYRGLHYGYTF.